These 10 T cell receptor beta chains came from one sample sequenced in a study of T cells in Graves' hyperthyroidism and ophthalmopathy. Amplification targeted TCR beta CDR3 regions from RNA transcripts. Researchers ran a first-round RT-PCR on the TCR CDR3 using the HTBI primer set. TCRdb reprocessed the multiplex PCR reads via MiXCR and lists one record per CDR3 protein. This table holds fewer than 400,000 distinct CDR3 sequences, around an eighth found once. Sequences were obtained from blood. Receptors originate from a middle-aged man with Graves' ophthalmopathy.

Ten or more counts support this clonotype. The chain links TRBV11-2 to TRBJ2-1, with D maybe TRBD1 (5 bases). Germline CDR1 SGHAT, CDR2 FQNNGV. The CDR3 has 15 amino acids. V was shortened by 5 bases and J by 0 bases, with 11 bases between the two germline ends. The DNA of the CDR3 is TGTGCCAGCAGCCGCCACGACAGCTCCTACAATGAGCAGTTCTTC. It encodes CASSRHDSSYNEQFF.

This clonotype was found many times. The chain joins TRBV20-1 to TRBJ2-1; the D is unclear. Trimming pared 1 base from V and 8 bases from J, leaving 24 bases between. The germline gives CDR1 DFQATT, CDR2 SNEGSKA (reference sequence). This CDR3 spans 17 amino acids. In DNA form, the CDR3 reads TGCAGTGCTAGAGTTTCCTATGAATCTCACCCAACCGATGAGCAGTTCTTC. Translated, it gives CSARVSYESHPTDEQFF.

This clonotype was observed a handful of times. The chain has TRBV7-6 and TRBJ2-7; D is possibly TRBD1 (6 bases). Germline V gene lookup returns CDR1 SGHVS and CDR2 FNYEAQ. The V end lost 2 bases, the J end lost 5 bases, and 13 bases lay between the germline ends. The CDR3 runs 14 residues. Here the CDR3 reads CASSLYRTAHEQYF. Written as DNA, the CDR3 is TGTGCCAGCAGCTTATACAGGACAGCTCACGAGCAGTACTTC.

The chain employs TRBV6-2 or TRBV6-3 and TRBJ2-5, with D perhaps matching TRBD2 (7 bases). V shed 2 bases and J shed 5 bases, with 12 bases lying between them. The germline V gene encodes CDR1 MNHEY and CDR2 SVGEGT. The CDR3 totals 14 residues. The CDR3 here is CASSYVRGGETQYF. DNA of the CDR3: TGTGCCAGCAGTTACGTCAGGGGAGGGGAGACCCAGTACTTC.

The chain is built from TRBV6-2 or TRBV6-3 and TRBJ2-7, with TRBD2 identical over 8 bases. Germline values: CDR1 MNHEY, CDR2 SVGEGT. Trimming at V came to 10 bases and at J to 3 bases, leaving 11 bases not matched to a gene. The CDR3 consists of 14 residues. CDR3 loop: CATTLAGQFYEQYF. DNA for the CDR3: TGTGCCACCACATTAGCGGGACAATTCTACGAGCAGTACTTC.

The sample holds a few counts of this clonotype. The chain uses TRBV29-1 and TRBJ1-2; a weak D match, TRBD1 (5 bases). Germline V gene data show CDR1 as SQVTM and CDR2 as ANQGSEA. V lost 4 bases, J lost 8 bases, and 17 bases lay in between. This CDR3 contains 13 residues. The CDR3 here is CSVVQGASGGYTF. For the CDR3, the DNA is TGCAGCGTTGTGCAGGGAGCTTCTGGCGGCTACACCTTC. The entire variable domain, with the rest obtained from reference TRBV29-1 and TRBJ1-2, is as follows: SAVISQKPSRDICQRGTSLTIQCQVDSQVTMMFWYRQQPGQSLTLIATANQGSEATYESGFVIDKFPISRPNLTFSTLTVSNMSPEDSSIYLCSVVQGASGGYTFGSGTRLTVV.

The V call is TRBV19, the J call TRBJ2-1; possibly TRBD2 for D (6 bases). CDR3 size: 15 residues. With 4 bases removed from V and 2 bases from J, the gap between germline ends came to 12 bases. The germline V gene encodes CDR1 LNHDA and CDR2 SQIVND (reference sequence). CDR3 sequence reads: CASSTGGTTYNEQFF. CDR3 nucleotides: TGTGCCAGTAGTACCGGGGGAACCACCTACAATGAGCAGTTCTTC.

The J gene is TRBJ2-7, the V gene TRBV20-1; 8 bases match TRBD2. The CDR3 extends over 16 amino acids. Germline V gives CDR1 DFQATT, CDR2 SNEGSKA (reference sequence). J was trimmed by 5 bases and V by 2 bases; bases with no gene match: 14. This chain's CDR3 is CSARTSASSGFHEQYF. The CDR3 DNA sequence: TGCAGTGCTAGAACGTCGGCTTCTAGCGGGTTCCACGAGCAGTACTTC.

This clonotype came up a few times. The gene calls are TRBV7-9 and TRBJ2-1; unclear D gene. V was shortened by 4 bases and J by 4 bases, with 17 bases between the two germline ends. This CDR3 spans 16 amino acids. CDR1 and CDR2 from the germline V gene are SEHNR and FQNEAQ (reference sequence). The DNA for the CDR3 is TGTGCCAGCAGCTCCCAACGTCGGCGGAATTACAATGAGCAGTTCTTC. Its translation is CASSSQRRRNYNEQFF.

This clonotype has a count of ten or more. This chain joins TRBV6-6 and TRBJ1-1; 9 bases align to TRBD1. V trimming: 1 base; J trimming: 3 bases; junction bases outside the gene matches: 3. The CDR3 sequence is 15 residues long. Germline V lookup: CDR1 MNHNY, CDR2 SVGAGI (reference sequence). CDR3 sequence: CASSYLQGAYTEAFF. The CDR3 bases are TGTGCCAGCAGTTACTTACAGGGGGCGTACACTGAAGCTTTCTTT.